This T cell receptor (beta chain) was captured by sequencing in a study of shared clonotypes between healthy human individuals. Study-wide context: Researchers drew samples from two women and three men aged 18 to 49.

As handled by the study authors: ImmunoSEQ supplied junction-only sequences lacking quality scores, so filtering was different. Sequencing was performed with immunoSEQ multiplex PCR; in TCRdb, only in-frame clones are kept and a portion is missing. From that table come the V and J calls and clone size; the DNA was used to work out D and trimming. This table has about 470,000 clones, roughly 77% appearing once. This TCR was sampled from a woman aged 40 to 50 in good health. Some clones in this sample may be carry-over from other donors' samples. The sequenced sample was PBMCs.

CDR3 nucleotides: TGTGCCAGCTCACCGGGGCTAGCGCGAAACAATGAGCAGTTCTTC. Its protein product is CASSPGLARNNEQFF. The rearrangement links TRBV18 to TRBJ2-1; tentative D call: TRBD2 (6 bases). The CDR3 runs to 15 residues. Trimming shortened V by 3 bases and J by 5 bases, and 14 bases separated the two germline ends. Germline-derived CDR1 and CDR2 are KGHSH and LQKENI.